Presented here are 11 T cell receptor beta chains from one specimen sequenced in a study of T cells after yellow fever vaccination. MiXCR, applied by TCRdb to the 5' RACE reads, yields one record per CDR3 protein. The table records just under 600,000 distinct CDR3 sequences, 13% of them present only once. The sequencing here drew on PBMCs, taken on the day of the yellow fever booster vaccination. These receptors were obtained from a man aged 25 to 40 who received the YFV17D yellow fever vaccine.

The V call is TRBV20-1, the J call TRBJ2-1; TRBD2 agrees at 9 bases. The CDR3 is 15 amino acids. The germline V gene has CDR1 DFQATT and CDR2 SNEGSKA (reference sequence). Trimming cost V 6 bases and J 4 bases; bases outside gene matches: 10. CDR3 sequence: CSAKTSGKPYNEQFF. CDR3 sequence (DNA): TGCAGTGCCAAGACTAGCGGCAAACCTTACAATGAGCAGTTCTTC.

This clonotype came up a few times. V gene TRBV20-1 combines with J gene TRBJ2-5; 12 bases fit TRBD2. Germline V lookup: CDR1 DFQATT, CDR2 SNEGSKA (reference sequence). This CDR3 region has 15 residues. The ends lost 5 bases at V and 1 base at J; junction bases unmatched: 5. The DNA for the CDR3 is TGCAGTGCTTCCGGACTAGCGGGGCGCCAAGAGACCCAGTACTTC. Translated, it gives CSASGLAGRQETQYF.

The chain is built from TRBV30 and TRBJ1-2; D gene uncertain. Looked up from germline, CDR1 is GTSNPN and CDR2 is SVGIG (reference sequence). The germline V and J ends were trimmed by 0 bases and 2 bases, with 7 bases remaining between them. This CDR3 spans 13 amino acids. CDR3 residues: CAWSVSPNYGYTF. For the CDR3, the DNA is TGTGCCTGGAGTGTGTCTCCCAACTATGGCTACACCTTC.

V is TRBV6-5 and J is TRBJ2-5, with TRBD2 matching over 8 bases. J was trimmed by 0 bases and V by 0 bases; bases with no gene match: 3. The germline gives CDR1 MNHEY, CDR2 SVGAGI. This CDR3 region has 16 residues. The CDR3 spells CASSYSPGGDQETQYF. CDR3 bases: TGTGCCAGCAGTTACTCACCGGGGGGGGACCAAGAGACCCAGTACTTC.

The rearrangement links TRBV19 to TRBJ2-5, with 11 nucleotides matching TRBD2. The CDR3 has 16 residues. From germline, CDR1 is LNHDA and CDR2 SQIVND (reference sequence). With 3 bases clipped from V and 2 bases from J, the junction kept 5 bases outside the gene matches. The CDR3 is CASSIATSGRQETQYF. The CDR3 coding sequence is TGTGCCAGTAGTATCGCAACTAGCGGGAGACAAGAGACCCAGTACTTC.

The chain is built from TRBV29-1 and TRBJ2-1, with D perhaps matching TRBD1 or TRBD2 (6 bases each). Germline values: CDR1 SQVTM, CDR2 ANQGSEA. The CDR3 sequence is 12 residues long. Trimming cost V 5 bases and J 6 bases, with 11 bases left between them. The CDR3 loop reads CSVLGGPNEQFF. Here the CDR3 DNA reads TGCAGCGTTCTAGGGGGGCCCAATGAGCAGTTCTTC.

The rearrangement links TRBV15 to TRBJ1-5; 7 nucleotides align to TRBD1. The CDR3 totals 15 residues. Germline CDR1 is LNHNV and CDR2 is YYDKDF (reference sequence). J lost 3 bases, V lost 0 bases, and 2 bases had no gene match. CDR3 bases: TGTGCCACCAGCAGAGAGGGACAGATCAATCAGCCCCAGCATTTT. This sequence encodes CATSREGQINQPQHF.

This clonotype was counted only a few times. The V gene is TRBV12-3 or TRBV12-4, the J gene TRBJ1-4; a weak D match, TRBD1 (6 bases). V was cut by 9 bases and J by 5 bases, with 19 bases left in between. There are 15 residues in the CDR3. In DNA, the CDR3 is TGTGCCAGTCGTCTCGGACAGACCCCAAATGAAAAACTGTTTTTT. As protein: CASRLGQTPNEKLFF.

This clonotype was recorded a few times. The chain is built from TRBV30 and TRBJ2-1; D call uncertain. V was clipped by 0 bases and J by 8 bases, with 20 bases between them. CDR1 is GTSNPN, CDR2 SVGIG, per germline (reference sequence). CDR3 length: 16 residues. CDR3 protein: CAWSVRQHYGVDEQFF. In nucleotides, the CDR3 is TGTGCCTGGAGTGTACGTCAACACTATGGGGTCGATGAGCAGTTCTTC.

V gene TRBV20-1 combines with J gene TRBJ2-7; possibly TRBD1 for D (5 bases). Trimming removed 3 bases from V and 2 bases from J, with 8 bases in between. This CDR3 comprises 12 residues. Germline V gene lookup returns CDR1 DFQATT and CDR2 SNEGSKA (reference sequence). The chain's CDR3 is CSASVTAYEQYF. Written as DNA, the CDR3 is TGCAGTGCTAGCGTGACAGCCTACGAGCAGTACTTC.

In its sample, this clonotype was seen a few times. The CDR3 region is CSARVSGAGNTIYF. In DNA form, the CDR3 reads TGCAGTGCTAGAGTATCGGGGGCTGGAAACACCATATATTTT. The gene calls are TRBV20-1 and TRBJ1-3; possibly TRBD1 for D (5 bases). V lost 1 base and J 2 bases, leaving 9 bases between the germline ends. CDR3 size: 14 residues. The germline gives CDR1 DFQATT, CDR2 SNEGSKA (reference sequence).